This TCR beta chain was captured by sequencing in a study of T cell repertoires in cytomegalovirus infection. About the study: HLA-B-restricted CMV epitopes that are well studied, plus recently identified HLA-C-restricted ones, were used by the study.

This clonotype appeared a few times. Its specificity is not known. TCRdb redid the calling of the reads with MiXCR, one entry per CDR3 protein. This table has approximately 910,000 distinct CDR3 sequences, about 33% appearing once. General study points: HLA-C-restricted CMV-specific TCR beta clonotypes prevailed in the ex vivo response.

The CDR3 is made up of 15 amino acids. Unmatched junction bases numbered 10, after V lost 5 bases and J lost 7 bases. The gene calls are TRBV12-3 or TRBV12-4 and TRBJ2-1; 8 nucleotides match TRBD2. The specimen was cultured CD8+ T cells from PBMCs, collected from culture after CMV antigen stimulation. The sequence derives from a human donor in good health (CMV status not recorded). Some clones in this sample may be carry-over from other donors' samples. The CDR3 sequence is CASSPIAGRVNEQFF. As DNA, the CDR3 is TGTGCCAGCAGTCCGATAGCGGGGCGGGTGAATGAGCAGTTCTTC.